Ten or more counts support the clone carrying this TCR beta chain. Its antigen is as yet unknown. J was trimmed by 4 bases and V by 3 bases; bases with no gene match: 6. There are 16 residues in the CDR3. CDR1 SGHRS and CDR2 YFSETQ come from the germline V gene. This sample was included in a study of T cells in Graves' hyperthyroidism and ophthalmopathy. Notes on the study in general: Ophthalmopathy was told apart from stable hyperthyroidism by a 13 V-J model. Prediction of ophthalmopathy progression came a median roughly 7.1 months pre-onset.

Amplification targeted TCR beta CDR3 regions from RNA transcripts. The TCR CDR3 was amplified in a first-round RT-PCR using the HTBI primer set. TCRdb re-called the multiplex PCR reads with MiXCR, one entry per CDR3 protein. The repertoire holds 450,000 to 600,000 distinct CDR3 sequences, with less than 15% as singletons. The source of the PBMCs was around 10 ml of fresh peripheral blood. The source of this sequence is a woman aged 35 to 49 with Graves' hyperthyroidism. The chain is built from TRBV5-1 and TRBJ2-1; 11 bases line up with TRBD2. The specimen sequenced was blood. The CDR3 region has the DNA TGCGCCAGCAGCTGGGTAGCGGGAGGGCCTTACAATGAGCAGTTCTTC. It specifies CASSWVAGGPYNEQFF. The full variable domain, in which reference TRBV5-1 and TRBJ2-1 provide the parts outside the CDR3, is KAGVTQTPRYLIKTRGQQVTLSCSPISGHRSVSWYQQTPGQGLQFLFEYFSETQRNKGNFPGRFSGRQFSNSRSEMNVSTLELGDSALYLCASSWVAGGPYNEQFFGPGTRLTVL.